Listed below are T cell receptor beta chains from one sample, sequenced in a study of CD8 T cells in Susac syndrome. MiXCR was run by TCRdb on the immunoSEQ multiplex PCR reads, yielding one entry per CDR3 protein. The table lists approximately 180,000 distinct CDR3 sequences, just under 95% of them singletons, with 0.085% to 0.1% in the top ten. The sample consisted of CD4+ T cells from PBMCs. Receptors originate from a human donor with Susac syndrome. Each CDR3 is given with its conserved first and last residue. A D gene is named only where the DNA matches it firmly. Clone size is shown for a subset of rows, as once, few, many or a class of expanded clone.

v_call	d_call	clone_size	j_call	cdr3_aa	cdr3_nt
TRBV14	TRBD2	.	TRBJ2-7	CASSQDDNGGNYEQYF	TGTGCCAGCAGCCAAGATGACAACGGGGGGAACTACGAGCAGTACTTC
TRBV20-1	.	.	TRBJ2-3	CSARVVLTDTQYF	TGCAGTGCCCGAGTCGTCCTCACAGATACGCAGTATTTT
TRBV29-1	.	.	TRBJ1-1	CSAPGEADTEAFF	TGCAGCGCCCCGGGCGAAGCGGACACTGAAGCTTTCTTT
TRBV7-2	.	.	TRBJ2-7	CASSLSGEFYEQYF	TGTGCCAGCAGCTTATCCGGGGAGTTCTACGAGCAGTACTTC
TRBV10-2	.	.	TRBJ1-5	CASSEALAHQPQHF	TGCGCCAGCAGTGAGGCTTTGGCCCATCAGCCCCAGCATTTT
TRBV12-5	TRBD2	.	TRBJ2-1	CASGLSRGGANEQFF	TGTGCTAGTGGTTTGAGTCGCGGGGGGGCGAATGAGCAGTTCTTC
TRBV2	TRBD2	.	TRBJ2-7	CASSETSGSREQYF	TGTGCCAGCAGTGAGACTAGCGGGAGCCGCGAGCAGTACTTC
TRBV5-1	.	.	TRBJ2-2	CASEPGFTGELFF	TGCGCCAGTGAGCCAGGGTTTACCGGGGAGCTGTTTTTT
TRBV20-1	TRBD1	.	TRBJ1-5	CSARDGRTGGHQPQHF	TGCAGTGCTAGAGACGGCCGGACAGGGGGCCACCAGCCCCAGCATTTT
TRBV29-1	.	.	TRBJ1-2	CSVESGFGYTF	TGCAGCGTTGAATCGGGGTTTGGCTACACCTTC
TRBV20-1	TRBD1	.	TRBJ1-1	CSAIRTGRSEAFF	TGCAGTGCCATTCGGACAGGGCGCTCTGAAGCTTTCTTT
TRBV7-9	TRBD2	.	TRBJ2-1	CASSSGTSGRRQFF	TGTGCCAGCAGCTCCGGGACTAGCGGGAGGCGGCAGTTCTTC
TRBV6-4	TRBD1	once	TRBJ2-1	CASSDSSTGGYNEQFF	TGTGCCAGCAGTGACTCGAGTACAGGGGGGTACAATGAGCAGTTCTTC
TRBV5-1	.	.	TRBJ2-4	CASSRRGEAKNIQYF	TGCGCCAGCAGCCGAAGGGGGGAAGCCAAAAACATTCAGTACTTC
TRBV20-1	TRBD2	.	TRBJ2-7	CSAPPTSGASYEQYF	TGCAGTGCTCCTCCCACTAGCGGGGCCTCCTACGAGCAGTACTTC
TRBV30	.	.	TRBJ1-1	CAWSIGGTTEAFF	TGTGCCTGGAGTATAGGGGGGACCACTGAAGCTTTCTTT
TRBV5-4	.	.	TRBJ1-2	CASSLESGEGGYTF	TGTGCCAGCAGCTTGGAGTCAGGGGAGGGTGGCTACACCTTC
TRBV6-6	TRBD2	.	TRBJ2-1	CASSYSGRAQNEQFF	TGTGCCAGCAGTTACAGCGGGAGGGCCCAGAATGAGCAGTTCTTC
TRBV30	TRBD1	.	TRBJ2-5	CAWRRGTGGTQYF	TGTGCCTGGAGGAGGGGGACAGGGGGGACCCAGTACTTC
TRBV11-2	.	.	TRBJ2-2	CASSLELAGELFF	TGTGCCAGCAGTTTAGAGTTGGCCGGGGAGCTGTTTTTT
TRBV11-2	.	.	TRBJ1-2	CASSLAPDGNYGYTF	TGTGCCAGCAGCTTAGCGCCGGACGGGAACTATGGCTACACCTTC
TRBV28	.	.	TRBJ2-1	CASSSWDYNEQFF	TGTGCCAGCAGTTCGTGGGACTACAATGAGCAGTTCTTC
TRBV19	.	.	TRBJ2-7	CASSSGLPSGEQYF	TGTGCCAGTAGTAGTGGACTCCCCTCGGGAGAGCAGTACTTC
TRBV20-1	.	.	TRBJ1-1	CSARGFGTEMNTEAFF	TGCAGTGCTAGAGGATTCGGGACTGAGATGAACACTGAAGCTTTCTTT
TRBV12-3/TRBV12-4	.	.	TRBJ1-1	CASSIQGYEAFF	TGTGCCAGCAGTATACAGGGTTATGAAGCTTTCTTT
TRBV15	TRBD1	.	TRBJ2-7	CATSRNTGGYEQYF	TGTGCCACCAGCAGAAATACAGGGGGCTACGAGCAGTACTTC
TRBV19	.	.	TRBJ1-3	CASSETGTDGNTIYF	TGTGCCAGTAGTGAAACCGGGACGGACGGAAACACCATATATTTT
TRBV4-2	TRBD2	.	TRBJ2-3	CASTETSGSIDTQYF	TGTGCCAGCACGGAGACTAGCGGGAGTATAGATACGCAGTATTTT
TRBV5-1	.	.	TRBJ1-2	CASSLVPPAGYTF	TGCGCCAGCAGCTTGGTCCCTCCGGCTGGCTACACCTTC
TRBV20-1	.	.	TRBJ2-7	CSASAPSSYEQYF	TGCAGTGCTTCAGCGCCGAGCTCCTACGAGCAGTACTTC
TRBV5-4	TRBD1	few	TRBJ2-7	CASSLPGQPPHEQYF	TGTGCCAGCAGCTTACCGGGACAGCCCCCCCACGAGCAGTACTTC
TRBV7-2	.	.	TRBJ1-2	CASSLRGASNYGYTF	TGTGCCAGCAGCCTACGGGGAGCGAGTAACTATGGCTACACCTTC
TRBV29-1	TRBD1	.	TRBJ2-5	CSGGGGTGDQETQYF	TGCAGCGGGGGCGGCGGAACAGGGGACCAAGAGACCCAGTACTTC
TRBV30	TRBD1	.	TRBJ2-2	CAWAPTGPTGELFF	TGTGCCTGGGCACCGACAGGGCCCACCGGGGAGCTGTTTTTT
TRBV4-3	TRBD2	.	TRBJ2-3	CASSPRLAGEGDTQYF	TGCGCCAGCAGCCCCCGACTAGCGGGAGAAGGGGATACGCAGTATTTT
TRBV12-5	.	.	TRBJ1-4	CASGLIVGRSNEKLFF	TGTGCTAGTGGTTTAATCGTCGGACGGTCAAATGAAAAACTGTTTTTT
TRBV6-2/TRBV6-3	.	.	TRBJ2-7	CASSFNRQATKQYF	TGTGCCAGCAGCTTTAACCGACAAGCGACCAAGCAGTACTTC
TRBV12-3/TRBV12-4	.	.	TRBJ2-3	CASSLQAGGYTDTQYF	TGTGCCAGCAGTTTACAAGCAGGCGGTTACACAGATACGCAGTATTTT
TRBV5-1	TRBD1	.	TRBJ1-4	CASSLGDREGEKLFF	TGCGCCAGCAGCTTGGGGGACAGGGAAGGAGAAAAACTGTTTTTT
TRBV29-1	.	.	TRBJ2-3	CSVDKGAEFTDTQYF	TGCAGCGTTGATAAAGGGGCAGAGTTCACAGATACGCAGTATTTT
TRBV20-1	.	.	TRBJ2-7	CSARDRAVTYEQYF	TGCAGTGCTAGAGATAGGGCGGTAACCTACGAGCAGTACTTC
TRBV15	.	.	TRBJ2-1	CATSRDVGSSYNEQFF	TGTGCCACCAGCAGGGATGTTGGGAGCTCCTACAATGAGCAGTTCTTC
TRBV6-2/TRBV6-3	TRBD2	.	TRBJ2-2	CASSYLAGAIGELFF	TGTGCCAGCAGTTACCTAGCGGGAGCCATCGGGGAGCTGTTTTTT
TRBV2	.	once	TRBJ2-2	CASRIGESTGELFF	TGTGCCAGCAGAATCGGGGAAAGCACCGGGGAGCTGTTTTTT
TRBV29-1	TRBD1	.	TRBJ2-1	CSVQDRGIEQFF	TGCAGCGTCCAGGACAGGGGGATTGAGCAGTTCTTC
TRBV20-1	.	.	TRBJ1-5	CSASSGGGQPQHF	TGCAGTGCTAGCTCTGGGGGCGGCCAGCCCCAGCATTTT
TRBV7-6	.	.	TRBJ2-3	CASLQGGSDTQYF	TGTGCCAGCCTACAGGGAGGCTCAGATACGCAGTATTTT
TRBV5-4	.	.	TRBJ1-5	CASSLGAGFNQPQHF	TGTGCCAGCAGCTTGGGGGCCGGCTTCAATCAGCCCCAGCATTTT
TRBV9	TRBD1	.	TRBJ1-4	CASSEGQINEKLFF	TGTGCCAGCAGCGAGGGACAGATAAATGAAAAACTGTTTTTT
TRBV5-1	TRBD1	.	TRBJ2-7	CAGMWTGGNYEQYF	TGCGCCGGAATGTGGACAGGTGGAAACTACGAGCAGTACTTC
TRBV30	.	.	TRBJ2-7	CAWSALSGTATEQYF	TGTGCCTGGAGTGCACTAAGCGGGACAGCCACCGAGCAGTACTTC
TRBV19	.	.	TRBJ2-7	CASSTSGNSYEQYF	TGTGCCAGTAGTACGAGCGGAAACTCCTACGAGCAGTACTTC